The source of this TCR beta chain is a study of blood T cells in healthy people across ages (dated by TCRdb to between 2014 and 2017). About the full investigation: In model experiments, roughly one uniquely barcoded TCR beta cDNA molecule per two T cells was captured by template switching. Age-related changes in TCR beta repertoire diversity were measured in the study by deep sequencing normalized with unique cDNA molecular identifiers. Four age groups were formed from the donors: young (average approximately 17 years), middle-aged (approximately 42), aged (approximately 60) and long-lived (around 82). To avoid experimental bias, donors of different ages were spread randomly across the sequencing lanes. The study analyzed two additional independent replicas of 1 million unique cDNA reads from the same blood draw for two donors, one aged 18 to 29 and one aged 80 or older.

Overall results and qualifications from the work: Observed TCR beta diversity per million T cells fell roughly linearly with age, and a significant reduction was already apparent by age about 36. Bulk unsorted PBMC profiling prevented conclusive comparison of naive and antigen-experienced compartments. There was a strong correlation between observed TCR beta diversity and the percentage of naive T cells measured by flow cytometry. The CMV infection status of donors was not known, potentially confounding age-related changes in expanded clonotypes. Compared with the aged group, the long-lived group had more naive CD4+ T cells, fewer expanded clones and increased TCR diversity, a pattern suggesting age selection. Estimates of total diversity based on one million sequenced T cells were considered lower bounds and underestimates.

Donors were around 37 systemically healthy Caucasian individuals from Russia aged 6 to 90 years. Each donor gave around 9 milliliters of peripheral blood, collected into EDTA-treated Vacutainer tubes. PBMCs were isolated by Ficoll-Paque density-gradient centrifugation, with at least 7 million obtained per sample. Trizol reagent was used to extract total RNA from PBMCs, with at least 5 micrograms per sample. For every donor, an aliquot of PBMCs went through flow cytometry to measure the percentages of naive CD45RAhigh/CD27high T cells. About this clonotype itself: Its binding antigen is unknown. There are no base qualities to consult, and no much larger clone falls within one base.

Libraries came from 5' RACE. This sample was sequenced with an Illumina HiSeq 2500. A second about 7 to 11 cycle PCR used a sample-barcoded 5' primer and a J-beta primer mix. A template-switch 5' adaptor carrying 12 random nucleotides introduced a unique molecular identifier onto each TCR beta cDNA molecule. At least 3 million CDR3-containing paired-end reads were obtained from each sample. First-strand cDNA synthesis was performed from all RNA using the Mint cDNA synthesis kit, with priming by a TRBC-specific oligonucleotide. Following uracil-DNA glycosylase treatment, a first 18-cycle PCR with universal primers M1SS and BC2_uni_R was performed on all cDNA. The paper's processing steps were these. Each sample was normalized by randomly selecting 1 million high-quality reads, each carrying a distinct molecular identifier. Instead of being binned into consensus sequences, reads that shared molecular identifiers were thrown out. MiTCR, set to a Q25 quality threshold and the strictest error-elimination algorithm, was used for CDR3 identification, clonotype clustering and error correction. Lower-bound total TCR beta diversity was estimated with a nonparametric unseen species model using Euler transformation. TCRdb passed the public sequencing reads through fastp at Q25 and MiXCR, retaining productive beta sequences. Every distinct CDR3 protein forms one entry, paired with its most common genes and DNA. The V and J calls were determined by TCRdb, not by the authors. For this sample there are some 700,000 distinct CDR3 sequences; 43% appear just once. Jointly, the top ten make up more than 20% of the sample.

The CDR3 holds 14 amino acids from the cysteine to the phenylalanine. The only DNA kept is the CDR3, 42 bases in frame from the first base. V is cut back by 5 bases and J by 9 bases, with 9 bases in the junction unmatched. CDR1 is given as SEHNR and CDR2 as FQNEAQ, both from the germline V gene (reference sequence). This TCR was sampled from an older woman in good health. Sequences were obtained from blood. The chain employs TRBV7-9 and TRBJ1-1, with TRBD1 matching 10 junction bases. The CDR3 region reads CASSPRDRGQQAFF. At the DNA level, the sequence is TGTGCCAGCAGCCCCCGAGACAGGGGGCAGCAAGCTTTCTTT.